This T cell receptor (beta chain) was obtained from a study of cytomegalovirus exposure and HLA in healthy donors. Notes on the study in general: Analysis was carried out at a later point, and it linked a missense DCLRE1C variant to TCR beta V- and J-gene trimming. Researchers reported from a later analysis that most CMV-associated TCR beta chains appeared HLA-restricted. Certain indistinguishable V segments, among them TRBV6-2 and TRBV6-3, were excluded.

The PCR made use of 60 Vbeta and 13 Jbeta primers. The data were produced by immunoSEQ multiplex PCR, yet TCRdb's version contains in-frame clones alone and is incomplete. The sample contains 95,000 to 150,000 clones, around 78% of which appear only once. Turning to this clone: Its antigen remains unknown.

The CDR3 has 14 residues. From germline, CDR1 is SGHVS and CDR2 FQNEAQ. The V segment lost 3 bases and the J segment 8 bases; nucleotides outside the gene matches: 9. This clonotype was sampled from a man aged 55 to 70 in good health and CMV-seropositive. Sequencing was done on a sample of PBMCs. The chain employs TRBV7-8 and TRBJ1-2; 7 bases match TRBD1. The CDR3 protein is CASSFGQDHGGYTF. The CDR3 DNA sequence: TGTGCCAGCAGCTTCGGACAGGACCACGGCGGCTACACCTTC.